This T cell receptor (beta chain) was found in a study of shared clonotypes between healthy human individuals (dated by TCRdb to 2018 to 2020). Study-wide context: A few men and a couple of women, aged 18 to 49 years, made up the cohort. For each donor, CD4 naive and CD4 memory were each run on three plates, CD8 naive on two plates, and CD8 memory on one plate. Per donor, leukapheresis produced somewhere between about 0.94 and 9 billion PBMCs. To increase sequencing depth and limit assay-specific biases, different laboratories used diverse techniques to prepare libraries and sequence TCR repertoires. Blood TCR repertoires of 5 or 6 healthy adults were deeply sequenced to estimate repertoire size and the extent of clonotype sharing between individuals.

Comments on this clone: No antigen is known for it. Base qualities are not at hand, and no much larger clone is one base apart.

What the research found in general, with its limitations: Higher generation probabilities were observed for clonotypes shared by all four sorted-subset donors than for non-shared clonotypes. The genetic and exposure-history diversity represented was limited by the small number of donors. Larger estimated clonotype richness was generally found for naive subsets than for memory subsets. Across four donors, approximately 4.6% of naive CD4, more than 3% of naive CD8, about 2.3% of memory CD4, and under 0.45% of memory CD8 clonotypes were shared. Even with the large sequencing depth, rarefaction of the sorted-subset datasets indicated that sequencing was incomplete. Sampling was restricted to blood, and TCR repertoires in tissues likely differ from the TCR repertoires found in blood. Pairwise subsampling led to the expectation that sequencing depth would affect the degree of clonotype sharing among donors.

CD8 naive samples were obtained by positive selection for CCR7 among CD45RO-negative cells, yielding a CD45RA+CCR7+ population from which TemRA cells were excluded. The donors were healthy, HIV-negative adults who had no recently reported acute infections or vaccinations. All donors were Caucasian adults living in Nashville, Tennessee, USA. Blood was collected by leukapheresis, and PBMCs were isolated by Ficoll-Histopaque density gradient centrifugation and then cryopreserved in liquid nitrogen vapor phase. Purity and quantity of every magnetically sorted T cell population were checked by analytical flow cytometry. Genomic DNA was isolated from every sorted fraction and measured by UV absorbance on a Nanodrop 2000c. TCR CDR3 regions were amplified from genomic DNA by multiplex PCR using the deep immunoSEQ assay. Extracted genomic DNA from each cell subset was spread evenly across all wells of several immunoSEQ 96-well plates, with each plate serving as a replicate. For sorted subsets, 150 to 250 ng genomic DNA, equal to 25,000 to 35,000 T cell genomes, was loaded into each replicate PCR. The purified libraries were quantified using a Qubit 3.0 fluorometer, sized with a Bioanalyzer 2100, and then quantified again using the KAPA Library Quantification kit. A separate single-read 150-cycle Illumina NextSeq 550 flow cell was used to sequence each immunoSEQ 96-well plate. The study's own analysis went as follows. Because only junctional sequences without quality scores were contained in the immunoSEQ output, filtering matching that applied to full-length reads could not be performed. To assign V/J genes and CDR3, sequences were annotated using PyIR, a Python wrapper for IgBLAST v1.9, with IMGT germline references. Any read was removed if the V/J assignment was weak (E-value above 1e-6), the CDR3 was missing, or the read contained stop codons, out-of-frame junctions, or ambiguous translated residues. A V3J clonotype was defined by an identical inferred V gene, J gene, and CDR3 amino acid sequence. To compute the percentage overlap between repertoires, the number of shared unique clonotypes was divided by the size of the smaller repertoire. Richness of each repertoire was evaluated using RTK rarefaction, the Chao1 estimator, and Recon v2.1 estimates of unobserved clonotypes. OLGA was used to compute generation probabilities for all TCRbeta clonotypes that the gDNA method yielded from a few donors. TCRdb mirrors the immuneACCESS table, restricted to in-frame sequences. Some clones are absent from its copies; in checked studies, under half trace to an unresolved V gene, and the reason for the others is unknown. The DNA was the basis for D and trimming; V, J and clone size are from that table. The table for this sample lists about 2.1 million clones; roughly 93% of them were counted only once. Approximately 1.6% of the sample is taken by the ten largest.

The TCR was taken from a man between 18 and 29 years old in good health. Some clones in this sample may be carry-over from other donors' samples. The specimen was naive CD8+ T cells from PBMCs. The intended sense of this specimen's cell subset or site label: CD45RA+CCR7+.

The DNA sequence is TGTGCCAGCAGTGACTTAGATGGCACTGAAGCTTTCTTT. Its protein reads: CASSDLDGTEAFF. The rearranged chain carries TRBV6-1 and TRBJ1-1; the D gene is not confidently resolved. Relative to germline, V is 3 bases shorter and J is 4 bases shorter, with 9 bases between their ends. CDR1 and CDR2, looked up from the germline V gene, are MNHNS and SASEGT. Including the terminal cysteine and phenylalanine, the CDR3 comprises 13 residues. The kept DNA is CDR3 alone, 39 bases in frame from the first base.